What follows describes a single T cell receptor beta chain. After removal of 3 bases from V and 0 bases from J, the junction contained 4 bases not matched to a gene. Germline values: CDR1 MGHDK, CDR2 SYGVNS. The CDR3 consists of 16 residues. This sample stems from a study of T cell changes during pregnancy in multiple sclerosis. The repertoire was sequenced with immunoSEQ multiplex PCR; TCRdb's copy has only in-frame clones and lacks some. The sample has roughly 40,000 clones, nearly 90% seen once. The sequenced sample was CD4+ T cells from peripheral blood mononuclear cells, obtained after pregnancy. This TCR came from a female donor with multiple sclerosis, enrolled in a pregnancy study. The gene calls are TRBV25-1 and TRBJ2-2; 7 positions match TRBD1. The CDR3: CASSDLGQANTGELFF. The DNA for the CDR3 is TGTGCCAGCAGTGACTTAGGACAGGCGAACACCGGGGAGCTGTTTTTT.